A single sample is the source of the 2 T cell receptor beta chains below, sequenced in a study of T cell responses to AZD1222 COVID-19 vaccine. The assay was immunoSEQ multiplex PCR, and TCRdb's table has in-frame clones only and misses some. The table includes approximately 190,000 clones, roughly 92% detected once. Specimen: peripheral blood, collected 28 days after the second AZD1222 dose. These TCRs come from an adult who received the AZD1222 COVID-19 vaccine.

This chain links TRBV24-1 with TRBJ2-1, with a possible D match to TRBD1 (5 bases). The V gene's germline CDR1 is KGHDR and CDR2 SFDVKD. The CDR3 loop spans 14 amino acids. V dropped 2 bases and J dropped 4 bases, with 8 bases sitting between them. Written as DNA, the CDR3 is TGTGCCACCAGTGATTCTGACAGTTACAATGAGCAGTTCTTC. This sequence encodes CATSDSDSYNEQFF.

CDR3: CAWSRRTNQPQHF. In DNA form, the CDR3 reads TGTGCCTGGAGTCGACGGACGAATCAGCCCCAGCATTTT. This chain uses TRBV30 with TRBJ1-5; D is unclear. The V and J ends lost 2 bases and 4 bases respectively, with 9 bases between them. Germline values: CDR1 GTSNPN, CDR2 SVGIG (reference sequence). CDR3 length: 13 amino acids. The full variable domain, rest sourced from reference TRBV30 and TRBJ1-5, is SQTIHQWPATLVQPVGSPLSLECTVEGTSNPNLYWYRQAAGRGLQLLFYSVGIGQISSEVPQNLSASRPQDRQFILSSKKLLLSDSGFYLCAWSRRTNQPQHFGDGTRLSIL.